The 5 T cell receptor beta chains presented below share a single source sample, sequenced in a study of cytomegalovirus exposure and HLA in healthy donors. 60 Vbeta and 13 Jbeta primers were used in PCR. Sequenced by immunoSEQ multiplex PCR; TCRdb stores in-frame clones only, minus some. The repertoire holds about 180,000 clones, with around three quarters as singletons. The sample comprised PBMCs. The receptors come from a woman in her 40s in good health and CMV-seronegative.

The V and J genes are TRBV5-4 and TRBJ2-7, with 9 bases that match TRBD2. V dropped 7 bases and J dropped 0; count of bases not matched to a gene: 5. The V gene's germline CDR1 is SGHNT and CDR2 YYREEE (reference sequence). The CDR3 runs to 14 residues. The chain's CDR3 is CASGGAGGSYEQYF. CDR3 bases: TGTGCCAGCGGGGGAGCGGGGGGCTCCTACGAGCAGTACTTC. Using reference TRBV5-4 and TRBJ2-7 for the parts outside the CDR3, the full variable domain is ETGVTQSPTHLIKTRGQQVTLRCSSQSGHNTVSWYQQALGQGPQFIFQYYREEENGRGNFPPRFSGLQFPNYSSELNVNALELDDSALYLCASGGAGGSYEQYFGPGTRLTVT.

Comments on this clone: The CDR3 ends on some other residue instead of the conserved phenylalanine or tryptophan, so this is likely a read error. This chain uses TRBV19 with TRBJ1-1, with 7 bases fitting TRBD1. This CDR3 comprises 14 residues. CDR1 LNHDA and CDR2 SQIVND come from the germline V gene (reference sequence). The V gene end was trimmed by 3 bases and the J gene end by 4 bases; junction bases not matched to a gene: 5. The CDR3, as DNA: TGTGCCAGTAGTATTCAGGGGGTTACCACTGAAGCTTTCCTT. Residues: CASSIQGVTTEAFL.

The V call is TRBV27, the J call TRBJ1-1, with D tentatively TRBD1 (5 bases). Between the trimmed V and J ends, which lost 5 bases and 7 bases, there was a span of 8 bases. This CDR3 is 11 amino acids long. The germline gives CDR1 MNHEY, CDR2 SMNVEV (reference sequence). DNA for the CDR3: TGTGCCAGCAGTCGGGGGGGTGAAGCTTTCTTT. Amino acid sequence: CASSRGGEAFF.

This chain uses TRBV7-8 with TRBJ2-2; D not resolved. This CDR3 is 16 amino acids long. V was shortened by 5 bases and J by 3 bases, with 16 bases between the two germline ends. CDR1 and CDR2 from the germline V gene are SGHVS and FQNEAQ. CDR3 in amino acids: CASSHTSSRDTGELFF. CDR3 nucleotides: TGTGCCAGCAGCCATACATCATCTCGGGACACCGGGGAGCTGTTTTTT.

The chain joins TRBV28 to TRBJ1-1; TRBD1 matches at 7 bases. The V gene end was trimmed by 1 base and the J gene end by 5 bases; junction bases not matched to a gene: 7. Germline CDR1 and CDR2: MDHEN and SYDVKM. The CDR3 sequence is 15 residues long. The CDR3 nucleotides read TGTGCCAGCAGTTTATCCGCAGGGGGAAGGACTGAAGCTTTCTTT. Protein sequence: CASSLSAGGRTEAFF.